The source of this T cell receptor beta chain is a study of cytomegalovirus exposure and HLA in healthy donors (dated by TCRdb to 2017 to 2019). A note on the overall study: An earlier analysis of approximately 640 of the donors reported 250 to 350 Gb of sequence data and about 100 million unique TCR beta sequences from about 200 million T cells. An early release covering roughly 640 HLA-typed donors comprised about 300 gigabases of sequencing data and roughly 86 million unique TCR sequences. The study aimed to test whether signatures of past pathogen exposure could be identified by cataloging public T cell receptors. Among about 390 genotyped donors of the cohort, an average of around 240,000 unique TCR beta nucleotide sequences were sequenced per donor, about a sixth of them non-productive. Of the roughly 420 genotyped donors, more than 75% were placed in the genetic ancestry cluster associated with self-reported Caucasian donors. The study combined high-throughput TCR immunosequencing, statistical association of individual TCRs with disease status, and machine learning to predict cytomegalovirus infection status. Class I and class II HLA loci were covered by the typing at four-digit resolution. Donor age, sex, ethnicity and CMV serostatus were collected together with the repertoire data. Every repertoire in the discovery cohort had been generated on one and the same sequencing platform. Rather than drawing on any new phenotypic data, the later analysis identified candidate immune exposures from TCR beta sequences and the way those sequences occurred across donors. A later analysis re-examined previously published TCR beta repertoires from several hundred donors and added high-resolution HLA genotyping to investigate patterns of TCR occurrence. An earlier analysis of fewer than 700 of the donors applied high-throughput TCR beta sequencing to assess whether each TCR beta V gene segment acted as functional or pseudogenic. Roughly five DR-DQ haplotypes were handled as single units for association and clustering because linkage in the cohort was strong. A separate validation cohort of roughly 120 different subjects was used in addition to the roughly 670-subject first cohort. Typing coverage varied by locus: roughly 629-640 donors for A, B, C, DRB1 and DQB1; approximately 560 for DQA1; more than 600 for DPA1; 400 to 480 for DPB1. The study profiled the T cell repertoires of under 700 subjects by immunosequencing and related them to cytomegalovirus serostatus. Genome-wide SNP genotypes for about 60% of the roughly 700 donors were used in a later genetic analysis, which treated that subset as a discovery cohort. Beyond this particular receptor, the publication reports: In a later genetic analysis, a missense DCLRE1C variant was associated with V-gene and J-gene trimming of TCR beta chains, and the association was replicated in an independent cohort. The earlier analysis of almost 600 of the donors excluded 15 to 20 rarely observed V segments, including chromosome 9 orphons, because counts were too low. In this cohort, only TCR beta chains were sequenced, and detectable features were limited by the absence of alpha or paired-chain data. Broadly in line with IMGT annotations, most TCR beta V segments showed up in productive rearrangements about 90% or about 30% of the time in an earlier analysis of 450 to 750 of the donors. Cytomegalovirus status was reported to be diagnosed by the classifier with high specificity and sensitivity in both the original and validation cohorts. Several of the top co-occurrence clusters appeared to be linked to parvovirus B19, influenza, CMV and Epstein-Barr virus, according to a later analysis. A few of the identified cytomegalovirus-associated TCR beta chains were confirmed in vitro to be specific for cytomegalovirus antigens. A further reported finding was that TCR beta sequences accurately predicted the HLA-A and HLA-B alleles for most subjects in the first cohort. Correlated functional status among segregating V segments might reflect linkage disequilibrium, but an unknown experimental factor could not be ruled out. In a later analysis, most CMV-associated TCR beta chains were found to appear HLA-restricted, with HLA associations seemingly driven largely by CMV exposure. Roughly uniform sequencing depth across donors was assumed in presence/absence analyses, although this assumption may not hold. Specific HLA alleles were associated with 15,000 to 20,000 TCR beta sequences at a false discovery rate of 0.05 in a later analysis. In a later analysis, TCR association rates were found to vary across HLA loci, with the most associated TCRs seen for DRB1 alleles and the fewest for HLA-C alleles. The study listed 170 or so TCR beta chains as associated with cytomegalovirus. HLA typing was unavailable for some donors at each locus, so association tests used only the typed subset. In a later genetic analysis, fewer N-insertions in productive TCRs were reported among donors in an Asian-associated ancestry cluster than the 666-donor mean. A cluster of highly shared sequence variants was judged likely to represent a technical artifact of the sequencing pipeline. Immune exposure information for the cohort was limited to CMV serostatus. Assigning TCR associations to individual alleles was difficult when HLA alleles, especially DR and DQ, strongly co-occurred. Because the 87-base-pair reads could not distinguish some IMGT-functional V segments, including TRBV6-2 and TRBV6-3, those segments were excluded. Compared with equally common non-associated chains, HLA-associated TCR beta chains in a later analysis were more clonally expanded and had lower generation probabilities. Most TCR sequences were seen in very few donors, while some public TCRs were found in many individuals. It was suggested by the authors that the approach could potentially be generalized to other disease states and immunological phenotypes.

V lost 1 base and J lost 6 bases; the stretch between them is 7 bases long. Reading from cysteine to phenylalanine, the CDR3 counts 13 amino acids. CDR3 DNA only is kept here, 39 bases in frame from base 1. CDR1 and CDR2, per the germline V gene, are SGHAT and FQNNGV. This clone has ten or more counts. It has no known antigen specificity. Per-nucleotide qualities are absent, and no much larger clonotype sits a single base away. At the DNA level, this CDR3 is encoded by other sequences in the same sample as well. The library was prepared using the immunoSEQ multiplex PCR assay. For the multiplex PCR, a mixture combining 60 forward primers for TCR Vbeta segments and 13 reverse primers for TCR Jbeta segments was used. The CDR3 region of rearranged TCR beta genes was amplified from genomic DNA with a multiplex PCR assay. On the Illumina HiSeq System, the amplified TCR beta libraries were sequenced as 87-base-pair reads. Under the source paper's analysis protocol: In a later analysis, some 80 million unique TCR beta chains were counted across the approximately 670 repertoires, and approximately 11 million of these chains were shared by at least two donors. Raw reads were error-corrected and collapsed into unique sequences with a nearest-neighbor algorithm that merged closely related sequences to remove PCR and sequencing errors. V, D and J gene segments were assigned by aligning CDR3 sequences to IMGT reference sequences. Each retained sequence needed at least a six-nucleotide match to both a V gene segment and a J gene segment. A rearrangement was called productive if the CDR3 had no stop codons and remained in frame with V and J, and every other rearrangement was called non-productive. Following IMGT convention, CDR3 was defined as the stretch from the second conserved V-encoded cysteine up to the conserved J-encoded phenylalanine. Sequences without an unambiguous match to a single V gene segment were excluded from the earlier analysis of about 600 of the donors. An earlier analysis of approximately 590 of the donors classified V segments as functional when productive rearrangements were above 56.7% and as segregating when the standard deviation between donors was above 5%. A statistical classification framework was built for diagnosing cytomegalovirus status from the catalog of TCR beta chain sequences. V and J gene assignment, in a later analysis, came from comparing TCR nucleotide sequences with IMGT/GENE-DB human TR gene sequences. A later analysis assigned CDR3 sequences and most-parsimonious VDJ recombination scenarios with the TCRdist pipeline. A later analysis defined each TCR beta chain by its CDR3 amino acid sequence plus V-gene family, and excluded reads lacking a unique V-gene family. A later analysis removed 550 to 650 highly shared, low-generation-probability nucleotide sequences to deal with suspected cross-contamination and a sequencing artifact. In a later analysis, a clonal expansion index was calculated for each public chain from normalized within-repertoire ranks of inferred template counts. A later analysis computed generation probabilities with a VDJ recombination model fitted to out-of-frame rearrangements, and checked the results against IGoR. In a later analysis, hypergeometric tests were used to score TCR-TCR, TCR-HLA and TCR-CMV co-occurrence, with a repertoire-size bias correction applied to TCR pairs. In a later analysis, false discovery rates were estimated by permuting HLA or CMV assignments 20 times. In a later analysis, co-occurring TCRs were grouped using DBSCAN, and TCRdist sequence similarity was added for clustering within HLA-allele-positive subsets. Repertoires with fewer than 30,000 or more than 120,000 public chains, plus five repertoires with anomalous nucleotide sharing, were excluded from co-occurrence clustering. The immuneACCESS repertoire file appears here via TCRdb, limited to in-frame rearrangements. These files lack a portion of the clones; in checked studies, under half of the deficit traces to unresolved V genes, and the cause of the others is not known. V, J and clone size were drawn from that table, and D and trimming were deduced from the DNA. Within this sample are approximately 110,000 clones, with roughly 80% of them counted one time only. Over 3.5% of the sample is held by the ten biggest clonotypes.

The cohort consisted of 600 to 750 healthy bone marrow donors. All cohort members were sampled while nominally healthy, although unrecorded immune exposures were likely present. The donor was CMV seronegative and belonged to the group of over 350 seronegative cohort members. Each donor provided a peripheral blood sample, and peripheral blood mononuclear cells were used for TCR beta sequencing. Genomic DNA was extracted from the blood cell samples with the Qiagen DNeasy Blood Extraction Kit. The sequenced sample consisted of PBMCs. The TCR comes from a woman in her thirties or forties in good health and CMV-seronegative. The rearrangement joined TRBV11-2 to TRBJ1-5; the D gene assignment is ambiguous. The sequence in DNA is TGTGCCAGCAGCTTAGGAGTAAGTCAGCCCCAGCATTTT. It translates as CASSLGVSQPQHF.